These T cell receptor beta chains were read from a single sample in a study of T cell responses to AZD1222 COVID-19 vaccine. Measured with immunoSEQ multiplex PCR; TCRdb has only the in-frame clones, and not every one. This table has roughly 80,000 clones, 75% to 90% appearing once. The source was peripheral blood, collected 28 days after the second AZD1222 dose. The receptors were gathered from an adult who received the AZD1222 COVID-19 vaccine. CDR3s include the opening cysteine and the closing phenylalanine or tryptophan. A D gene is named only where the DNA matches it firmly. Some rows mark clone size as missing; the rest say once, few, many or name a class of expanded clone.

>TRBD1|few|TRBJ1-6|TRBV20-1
CSASTGQGRSPLHF
TGCAGTGCTAGTACGGGACAGGGACGGTCACCCCTCCACTTT
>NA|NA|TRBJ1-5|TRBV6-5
CASTKGPRQPQHF
TGTGCCAGCACCAAGGGCCCGAGGCAGCCCCAGCATTTT
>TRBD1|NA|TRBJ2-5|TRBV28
CASSFPDRQETQYF
TGTGCCAGCAGTTTCCCGGACAGGCAAGAGACCCAGTACTTC
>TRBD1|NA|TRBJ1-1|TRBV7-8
CASSPRWGDSTEAFF
TGTGCCAGCAGCCCGCGGTGGGGGGACAGCACTGAAGCTTTCTTT
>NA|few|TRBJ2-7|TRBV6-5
CASSPGGADYEQYF
TGTGCCAGCTCTCCCGGGGGCGCTGACTACGAGCAGTACTTC
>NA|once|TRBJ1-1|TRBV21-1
CASSKAPTPEAFF
TGTGCCAGCAGCAAAGCCCCGACTCCTGAAGCTTTCTTT
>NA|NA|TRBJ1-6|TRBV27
CASSLNRVAYNSPLHF
TGTGCCAGCAGTTTAAACAGGGTCGCCTATAATTCACCCCTCCACTTT
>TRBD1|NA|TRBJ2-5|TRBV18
CASSPWDRGPETQYF
TGTGCCAGCTCACCCTGGGACAGGGGGCCGGAGACCCAGTACTTC
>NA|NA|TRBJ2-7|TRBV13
CASSSEPGEQYF
TGTGCCAGCAGCTCAGAGCCGGGGGAGCAGTACTTC
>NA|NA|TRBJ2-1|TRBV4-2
CASSQDWSGYNEQFF
TGTGCCAGCAGCCAAGACTGGTCCGGGTACAATGAGCAGTTCTTC
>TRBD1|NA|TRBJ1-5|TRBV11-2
CASSSTGGQPQHF
TGTGCCAGCAGCTCGACAGGGGGGCAGCCCCAGCATTTT
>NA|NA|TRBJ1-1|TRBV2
CASSGMGPNTEAFF
TGTGCCAGCAGTGGTATGGGCCCGAACACTGAAGCTTTCTTT
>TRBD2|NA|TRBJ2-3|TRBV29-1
CSVEDSGGYADTQYF
TGCAGCGTTGAAGACAGCGGGGGTTACGCAGATACGCAGTATTTT
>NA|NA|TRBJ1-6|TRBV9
CASSQWGQASSPYNSPLHF
TGTGCCAGCAGCCAGTGGGGGCAGGCGAGCTCGCCCTATAATTCACCCCTCCACTTT
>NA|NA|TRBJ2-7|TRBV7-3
CASSSGTEPYEQYF
TGTGCCAGCAGCTCCGGGACGGAGCCCTACGAGCAGTACTTC
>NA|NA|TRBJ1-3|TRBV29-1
CSVAPGAGGNTIYF
TGCAGCGTCGCCCCGGGGGCGGGTGGAAACACCATATATTTT
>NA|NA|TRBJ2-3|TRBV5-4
CASSFDGTYTDTQYF
TGTGCCAGCAGCTTTGATGGGACCTACACAGATACGCAGTATTTT
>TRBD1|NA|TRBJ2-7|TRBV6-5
CASSYYRGSPYEQYF
TGTGCCAGCAGTTATTACAGGGGGTCCCCCTACGAGCAGTACTTC
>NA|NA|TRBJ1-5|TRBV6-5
CASSYSGGFQGPQHF
TGTGCCAGCAGTTACTCGGGAGGGTTTCAGGGGCCCCAGCATTTT
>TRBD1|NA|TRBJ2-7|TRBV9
CASSIGQGNAYEQYF
TGTGCCAGCAGCATAGGACAGGGGAACGCCTACGAGCAGTACTTC
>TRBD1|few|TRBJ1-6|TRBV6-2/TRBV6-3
CASSYSRQGNSPLHF
TGTGCCAGCAGTTACTCGCGACAGGGAAATTCACCCCTCCACTTT
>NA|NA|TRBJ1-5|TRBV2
CASSEEGGSNQPQHF
TGTGCCAGCAGTGAGGAGGGGGGAAGCAATCAGCCCCAGCATTTT
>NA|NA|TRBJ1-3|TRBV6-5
CASRAGNTIYF
TGTGCCAGCAGAGCTGGAAACACCATATATTTT
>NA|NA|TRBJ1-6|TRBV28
CASSSERSPLHF
TGTGCCAGCAGTTCAGAAAGATCACCCCTCCACTTT
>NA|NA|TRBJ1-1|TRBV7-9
CASSTLQLEAFF
TGTGCCAGCAGCACCCTCCAGCTGGAAGCTTTCTTT
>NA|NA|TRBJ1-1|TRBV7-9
CASSLYGAHTEAFF
TGTGCCAGCAGCTTATATGGGGCGCATACTGAAGCTTTCTTT
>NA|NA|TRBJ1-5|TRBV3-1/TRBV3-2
CASSQGHNSNQPQHF
TGTGCCAGCAGCCAAGGACATAATAGCAATCAGCCCCAGCATTTT
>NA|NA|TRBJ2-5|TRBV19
CASSIRSSRQPQETQYF
TGTGCCAGTAGTATAAGGAGTAGTAGGCAGCCCCAAGAGACCCAGTACTTC
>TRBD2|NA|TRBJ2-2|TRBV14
CASSQSPGLATGELFF
TGTGCCAGCAGCCAGAGTCCGGGACTAGCGACCGGGGAGCTGTTTTTT
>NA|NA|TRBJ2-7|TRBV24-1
CATSDPRSYEQYF
TGTGCCACCAGTGACCCCCGGTCCTACGAGCAGTACTTC
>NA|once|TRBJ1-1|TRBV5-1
CASSPSDMGNTEAFF
TGCGCCAGCAGCCCTTCCGACATGGGGAACACTGAAGCTTTCTTT
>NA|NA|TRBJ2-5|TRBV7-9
CASSLVLVTRQETQYF
TGTGCCAGCAGCTTAGTTTTGGTCACCCGCCAGGAGACCCAGTACTTC
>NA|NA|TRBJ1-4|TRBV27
CASSRTADPEKLFF
TGTGCCAGCAGTCGGACAGCCGACCCTGAAAAACTGTTTTTT
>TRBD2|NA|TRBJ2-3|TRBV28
CASSFRRLAGGADTQYF
TGTGCCAGCAGTTTCCGTCGACTAGCGGGGGGGGCGGATACGCAGTATTTT
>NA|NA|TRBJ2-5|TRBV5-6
CASRGSLEETQYF
TGTGCCAGCAGAGGGAGCTTGGAAGAGACCCAGTACTTC
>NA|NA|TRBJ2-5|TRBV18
CASSPGDRETQYF
TGTGCCAGCTCACCCGGGGACCGGGAGACCCAGTACTTC
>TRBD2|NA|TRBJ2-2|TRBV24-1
CATSDGGTSGGVVGELFF
TGTGCCACCAGTGACGGCGGGACTAGCGGGGGTGTCGTCGGGGAGCTGTTTTTT
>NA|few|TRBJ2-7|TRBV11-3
CASSLGAGGNYEQYF
TGTGCCAGCAGCTTAGGGGCTGGGGGGAACTACGAGCAGTACTTC
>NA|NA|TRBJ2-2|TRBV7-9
CASSSRNTGELFF
TGTGCCAGCAGCTCCAGGAACACCGGGGAGCTGTTTTTT
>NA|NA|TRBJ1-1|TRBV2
CASSLTGTPNTEAFF
TGTGCCAGCAGCCTTACCGGGACACCGAACACTGAAGCTTTCTTT
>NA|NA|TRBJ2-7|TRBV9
CASSVGGEGYEQYF
TGTGCCAGCAGCGTGGGGGGAGAGGGCTACGAGCAGTACTTC
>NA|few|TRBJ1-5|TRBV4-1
CASSQPRRGLNQPQHF
TGCGCCAGCAGCCAACCTAGAAGGGGACTCAATCAGCCCCAGCATTTT
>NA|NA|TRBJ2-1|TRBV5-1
CASSAPHEQFF
TGCGCCAGCAGCGCCCCTCATGAGCAGTTCTTC
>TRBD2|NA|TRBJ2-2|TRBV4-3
CASSLGAGGATGELFF
TGCGCCAGCAGCCTTGGGGCCGGGGGGGCCACCGGGGAGCTGTTTTTT
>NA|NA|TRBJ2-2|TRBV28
CASKIPGVNTGELFF
TGTGCCAGCAAAATCCCCGGGGTGAACACCGGGGAGCTGTTTTTT
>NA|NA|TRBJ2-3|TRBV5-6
CASSLVGRRTDTQYF
TGTGCCAGCAGCTTGGTAGGCAGGCGCACAGATACGCAGTATTTT
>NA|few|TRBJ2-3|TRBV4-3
CASSQDLAENTQYF
TGCGCCAGCAGCCAAGATTTGGCTGAGAATACGCAGTATTTT
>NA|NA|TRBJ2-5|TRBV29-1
CSVGGDWETQYF
TGCAGCGTCGGTGGGGATTGGGAGACCCAGTACTTC